The 27 T cell receptor beta chains reported below all come from one sample, sequenced in a study of OX40 agonist ivuxolimab in advanced cancers. Receptors were amplified or captured by the immunoSEQ multiplex PCR assay. TCRdb's version of the immuneACCESS table is confined to in-frame rearrangements and falls short of the full clone set. An unresolved V gene accounts for under half of the shortfall where checked; the remainder is of unknown origin. Within this sample are about 70,000 clones, with roughly 88% of them counted one time only. Under 3.5% of the sample goes to the ten largest clones. Sequencing used CD4+ or CD8+ T cells sorted from blood, obtained in a trial of the OX40 agonist ivuxolimab. Source of these receptors: an adult with an advanced solid tumor such as melanoma, head and neck, liver or kidney cancer.

This clone was detected only a few times. This rearrangement joins TRBV5-6 to TRBJ1-2; D unresolved. CDR3 length equals 12 residues. Germline-derived CDR1 and CDR2 are SGHDT and YYEEEE. V was clipped by 4 bases and J by 14 bases, with 18 bases between them. The CDR3 loop is CASSPYNQDRTF. The CDR3 coding sequence is TGTGCCAGCAGCCCATATAACCAAGATAGGACCTTC. The whole variable domain, remainder taken from reference TRBV5-6 and TRBJ1-2, is DAGVTQSPTHLIKTRGQQVTLRCSPKSGHDTVSWYQQALGQGPQFIFQYYEEEERQRGNFPDRFSGHQFPNYSSELNVNALLLGDSALYLCASSPYNQDRTFGSGTRLTVV.

The V call is TRBV2, the J call TRBJ2-7; no clear D. Germline lookup yields CDR1 SNHLY and CDR2 FYNNEI. This CDR3 spans 14 amino acids. V lost 7 bases and J 0 bases, leaving 13 bases between the germline ends. In nucleotides, the CDR3 is TGTGCCAGCACCATGACGTTTCTCTCCTACGAGCAGTACTTC. Its protein is CASTMTFLSYEQYF.

The chain couples TRBV5-1 to TRBJ2-7; perhaps TRBD2 as D (5 bases). This CDR3 is built from 15 residues. Trimming removed 6 bases at V and 3 bases at J, with 19 bases between. Germline V gene sequence: CDR1 SGHRS, CDR2 YFSETQ. CDR3 DNA: TGCGCCAGCATGAGCGGCAGGAACCATCGCTACGAGCAGTACTTC. As protein: CASMSGRNHRYEQYF.

This chain links TRBV15 with TRBJ2-7; perhaps TRBD2 as D (6 bases). Per the germline V gene, CDR1 is LNHNV and CDR2 is YYDKDF (reference sequence). The CDR3 extends over 21 amino acids. Trimming left V 0 bases short and J 4 bases short, with 31 bases between. The CDR3 DNA follows: TGTGCCACCAGCAGAGACTTACTAGAACCAACAGGACGGGGGATCTCGTACGAGCAGTACTTC. Residues: CATSRDLLEPTGRGISYEQYF.

The genes are TRBV7-2 and TRBJ2-5; TRBD1 matches 8 bases. The trim removed 3 bases at V and 5 bases at J, leaving 11 bases unmatched. This CDR3 is built from 16 residues. Germline V gives CDR1 SGHTA, CDR2 FQGNSA. This chain's CDR3 is CASSFALQGAGETQYF. The CDR3 DNA follows: TGTGCCAGCAGCTTTGCCCTGCAGGGGGCGGGGGAGACCCAGTACTTC.

The chain combines TRBV5-1 with TRBJ2-3; the match to TRBD2 covers 7 bases. Germline V CDR1 and CDR2: SGHRS, YFSETQ. Germline trimming cut 6 bases from V and 3 bases from J; bases unmatched to any gene: 13. The CDR3 is 16 amino acids. CDR3 in DNA: TGCGCCAGCACGGGGGGACTTCGGGGAATGACAGATACGCAGTATTTT. It yields the protein CASTGGLRGMTDTQYF.

The rearrangement uses TRBV14 and TRBJ1-6; D possibly corresponds to TRBD1 (5 bases). The CDR3 length is 14 residues. Germline V CDR1 and CDR2: SGHDN, FVKESK. The V and J ends lost 1 base and 8 bases respectively, with 9 bases between them. The CDR3 DNA sequence: TGTGCCAGCAGCCAAGGCAGGGATTATTCACCCCTCCACTTT. Its protein is CASSQGRDYSPLHF.

This clone showed up just a few times. The rearrangement joins TRBV7-9 to TRBJ1-1; a weak D match, TRBD1 (6 bases). CDR3 size: 14 residues. Germline values: CDR1 SEHNR, CDR2 FQNEAQ (reference sequence). The germline V and J ends were trimmed by 2 bases and 1 base, with 8 bases remaining between them. The CDR3 here is CASSLSQGNTEAFF. CDR3 coding DNA: TGTGCCAGCAGCTTATCACAGGGGAACACTGAAGCTTTCTTT.

The J gene is TRBJ2-2, the V gene TRBV7-7; D call uncertain. The CDR3 sequence is 12 residues long. Germline CDR1 and CDR2: SSHAT and FNYEAQ (reference sequence). The germline V and J ends were trimmed by 5 bases and 3 bases, with 4 bases remaining between them. The CDR3 here is CASSRDTGELFF. Written as DNA, the CDR3 is TGTGCCAGCAGCCGGGACACCGGGGAGCTGTTTTTT.

This chain links TRBV5-3 with TRBJ1-5; tentative D call: TRBD1 (5 bases). TRBV5-3 is treated as an ORF (open reading frame) with a function not yet certain. V lost 8 bases, J lost 9 bases, and 24 bases lay in between. The CDR3 extends over 15 amino acids. In nucleotides, the CDR3 is TGTGCCAGCAGCCTTTATGGGACTGACGTGATGCCCCAGCATTTT. Translation: CASSLYGTDVMPQHF.

The CDR3: CASSLGSSNYGYTF. CDR3 nucleotide sequence: TGTGCCAGCAGCTTAGGATCTTCTAACTATGGCTACACCTTC. The rearrangement links TRBV7-2 to TRBJ1-2; D gene unclear. This CDR3 contains 14 residues. CDR1 and CDR2 from the germline V gene are SGHTA and FQGNSA. V gave up 1 base and J gave up 0 bases, with 6 bases separating them.

The rearrangement joins TRBV7-8 to TRBJ1-2; TRBD1 matches at 8 bases. CDR3 length: 16 residues. Germline CDR1 is SGHVS and CDR2 is FQNEAQ. The V gene end was trimmed by 4 bases and the J gene end by 2 bases; junction bases not matched to a gene: 9. The CDR3 here is CASSSVTGGGNYGYTF. CDR3 nucleotide sequence: TGTGCCAGCAGCTCTGTCACAGGGGGTGGAAACTATGGCTACACCTTC.

This clone was seen a few times. Other DNA sequences within the sample encode an identical CDR3. This chain uses TRBV7-2 with TRBJ2-1; D is possibly TRBD2 (6 bases). Trimming cost V 1 base and J 3 bases, with 7 bases left between them. Germline CDR1 is SGHTA and CDR2 is FQGNSA. This CDR3 has 14 amino acids. CDR3 sequence: CASSLVGGYNEQFF. The CDR3 DNA sequence: TGTGCCAGCAGCTTAGTCGGGGGCTACAATGAGCAGTTCTTC.

This clone has only one observation. The J gene is TRBJ2-2, the V gene TRBV5-1; TRBD1 matches 7 bases. V trimming: 4 bases; J trimming: 1 base; junction bases outside the gene matches: 10. The CDR3 loop spans 17 amino acids. The germline V gene encodes CDR1 SGHRS and CDR2 YFSETQ. Written as DNA, the CDR3 is TGCGCCAGCAGCCGCCCTCATAGGGGGCGGAACACCGGGGAGCTGTTTTTT. Residues: CASSRPHRGRNTGELFF.

This chain joins TRBV10-3 and TRBJ2-7; D is ambiguous. The CDR3 is 12 residues long. V was clipped by 0 bases and J by 7 bases, with 7 bases between them. CDR1 is ENHRY and CDR2 is SYGVKD in the germline V gene. The CDR3, as DNA: TGTGCCATCAGTGAGTCGATGCGGGAGCAGTACTTC. It is translated as CAISESMREQYF.

This clone was detected only a few times. The chain employs TRBV19 and TRBJ1-2; TRBD1 matches 8 bases. The junction had 10 bases not matched to a gene; V was cut back by 5 bases and J by 5 bases. Germline V gives CDR1 LNHDA, CDR2 SQIVND (reference sequence). This CDR3 is built from 15 residues. CDR3 in amino acids: CASSDRGGGPYGYTF. The CDR3 DNA sequence: TGTGCCAGTAGTGACAGGGGCGGCGGCCCTTATGGCTACACCTTC.

V usage is TRBV6-5 and J usage is TRBJ1-1; 7 bases agree with TRBD1. In germline, CDR1 is MNHEY, CDR2 SVGAGI. The V and J ends lost 2 bases and 10 bases, in that order; junction bases with no gene match: 7. CDR3 length: 13 residues. Here the CDR3 reads CASSYRTGGRAFF. The CDR3 DNA follows: TGTGCCAGCAGTTACAGGACAGGTGGTCGAGCTTTCTTT.

The chain carries TRBV5-4 and TRBJ1-2; D perhaps matches TRBD1 (5 bases). The CDR3 consists of 13 residues. V lost 0 bases and J 5 bases, leaving 8 bases between the germline ends. The germline V gene has CDR1 SGHNT and CDR2 YYREEE (reference sequence). CDR3 protein: CASSLGGEYGYTF. In nucleotides, the CDR3 is TGTGCCAGCAGCTTGGGAGGGGAATATGGCTACACCTTC. The full variable domain, completed using reference TRBV5-4 and TRBJ1-2, is ETGVTQSPTHLIKTRGQQVTLRCSSQSGHNTVSWYQQALGQGPQFIFQYYREEENGRGNFPPRFSGLQFPNYSSELNVNALELDDSALYLCASSLGGEYGYTFGSGTRLTVV.

V and J are TRBV28 and TRBJ1-5; D unclear. CDR1 is MDHEN and CDR2 is SYDVKM in the germline V gene. Trimming took 4 bases from V and 7 from J, leaving 8 bases between them. This CDR3 is 12 amino acids long. The CDR3 DNA reads as TGTGCCAGCAGTTACGATGTCCAGCCCCAGCATTTT. Translation gives CASSYDVQPQHF. Variable domain in full (rest from reference TRBV28 and TRBJ1-5): DVKVTQSSRYLVKRTGEKVFLECVQDMDHENMFWYRQDPGLGLRLIYFSYDVKMKEKGDIPEGYSVSREKKERFSLILESASTNQTSMYLCASSYDVQPQHFGDGTRLSIL.

The chain recombines TRBV13 with TRBJ2-5, with unresolved D. The assigned J gene may be wrong: the sequence end matches TRBJ2-7 better. The CDR3 is 14 amino acids. The V gene's germline CDR1 is PRHDT and CDR2 FYEKMQ (reference sequence). In DNA form, the CDR3 reads TGTGCCAGCAGCTCGGCCCTGTGGCCTGGCGAGCAGTACTTC. Translated, it gives CASSSALWPGEQYF.

This rearrangement joins TRBV5-6 to TRBJ1-2; D gene ambiguous. V gave up 4 bases and J gave up 8 bases, with 15 bases separating them. CDR1 is SGHDT, CDR2 YYEEEE, per germline. This CDR3 region has 13 residues. This CDR3 reads CASSRTTLPGYTF. CDR3 bases: TGTGCCAGCAGCCGGACGACACTTCCCGGCTACACCTTC.

The J gene is TRBJ1-5, the V gene TRBV7-8; D is unclear. Trimming shortened V by 5 bases and J by 6 bases, and 14 bases separated the two germline ends. The CDR3 is 14 amino acids. Germline V gives CDR1 SGHVS, CDR2 FQNEAQ. DNA for the CDR3: TGTGCCAGCAGCCTTGACGGGATTTCTCAGCCCCAGCATTTT. It specifies CASSLDGISQPQHF.

This sequence joins TRBV11-2 and TRBJ2-3; the D gene is possibly TRBD2 (7 bases). The CDR3 covers 18 residues. Germline CDR1 and CDR2: SGHAT and FQNNGV. V was cut by 5 bases and J by 2 bases, with 23 bases left in between. The CDR3 protein is CASSGRGVGRWVTDTQYF. The CDR3 region has the DNA TGTGCCAGCAGCGGGAGGGGGGTTGGACGGTGGGTCACAGATACGCAGTATTTT.

Here the CDR3 reads CASRVGNSPLHF. The CDR3 nucleotides read TGTGCCAGCAGAGTAGGCAATTCACCCCTCCACTTT. The chain joins TRBV6-5 to TRBJ1-6; D call uncertain. Germline CDR1 reads MNHEY; CDR2 reads SVGAGI. The CDR3 runs to 12 residues. Between the trimmed V and J ends, which lost 6 bases and 7 bases, there was a span of 7 bases.

J is TRBJ1-1 and V is TRBV2; the D gene is possibly TRBD1 (5 bases). V lost 6 bases, J lost 5 bases, and 22 bases lay in between. From germline, CDR1 is SNHLY and CDR2 FYNNEI. The CDR3 is made up of 16 amino acids. DNA of the CDR3: TGTGCCAGCAGCGCCCCCCGGACGACAGCTCGAACTGAAGCTTTCTTT. Protein product: CASSAPRTTARTEAFF.

This clone appeared a single time. This chain links TRBV28 with TRBJ1-6, with D tentatively TRBD1 (5 bases). Per germline, CDR1 MDHEN and CDR2 SYDVKM. The CDR3 spans 15 residues. The germline V and J ends were trimmed by 6 bases and 8 bases, with 17 bases remaining between them. Written as DNA, the CDR3 is TGTGCCAGCAGAGCCCGGGCCACGGGGGATTCACCCCTCCACTTT. Translated, it gives CASRARATGDSPLHF. Combining the CDR3 with reference TRBV28 and TRBJ1-6 gives the whole variable domain DVKVTQSSRYLVKRTGEKVFLECVQDMDHENMFWYRQDPGLGLRLIYFSYDVKMKEKGDIPEGYSVSREKKERFSLILESASTNQTSMYLCASRARATGDSPLHFGNGTRLTVT.

This chain connects TRBV30 to TRBJ1-3; D possibly corresponds to TRBD1 (5 bases). Trimming pared 3 bases from V and 0 bases from J, leaving 15 bases between. Germline V lookup: CDR1 GTSNPN, CDR2 SVGIG (reference sequence). The CDR3 runs to 16 residues. Here the CDR3 reads CAWSAFIGGSGNTIYF. Here the CDR3 DNA reads TGTGCCTGGAGCGCCTTTATTGGGGGCTCTGGAAACACCATATATTTT. The entire variable domain, with the rest obtained from reference TRBV30 and TRBJ1-3, is as follows: SQTIHQWPATLVQPVGSPLSLECTVEGTSNPNLYWYRQAAGRGLQLLFYSVGIGQISSEVPQNLSASRPQDRQFILSSKKLLLSDSGFYLCAWSAFIGGSGNTIYFGEGSWLTVV.